The source of this T cell receptor (beta chain) is a study of ipilimumab plus nivolumab after autologous stem cell transplantation. For the study at large: A median of 8 nivolumab and roughly 5 ipilimumab doses were given. Myeloma cases were transplant-naive high-risk or relapsed within 3 years post first autologous transplant.

Concerning this clone: One junction end disagrees with the germline gene, perhaps due to a read error.

Repertoires were generated with immunoSEQ multiplex PCR, while TCRdb's copy carries only in-frame clones and drops some. The sample carries about 9,400 clones, about two thirds recorded once. This CDR3 region has 12 residues. The germline V gene has CDR1 MNHEY and CDR2 SVGAGI. Checkpoint therapy with ipilimumab 1 mg/kg began 14 to 28 days after transplant. Patients received nivolumab 3 mg/kg at weeks 1, 4, 7, 10, then fortnightly to week 26. This sequence originates from a female donor with multiple myeloma. The chain joins TRBV6-5 to TRBJ2-7; 7 bases line up with TRBD2. This specimen consisted of PBMCs, obtained in a trial of ipilimumab plus nivolumab as post-transplant consolidation. The CDR3 DNA follows: TGTGCCAGCAGTTATGCAGCGGGGTTCCGTTCCTTC. Protein product: CASSYAAGFRSF.